The T cell receptor (beta chain) described here comes from a study of response to subunit inactivated influenza vaccine. TCRdb reprocessed the RT-PCR reads with MiXCR, giving one entry per CDR3 protein. The repertoire includes 450,000 to 700,000 distinct CDR3 sequences, about 14% of them detected once, and 11% sits in the top ten. This clonotype was seen a few times. Its antigen is not identified. Study results and limitations: The authors put forward the suggestion that each seasonal influenza vaccination may bring in only a limited number of new T cells.

The material sequenced was PBMCs from blood, taken 11 to 12 days after vaccination. This sequence was found in a man aged 50-60 years who received an inactivated influenza vaccine.

Here the CDR3 DNA reads TGTGCCAGCTCACCACTAATTAGTTACTCCTACAATGAGCAGTTCTTC. This codes for CASSPLISYSYNEQFF. This chain joins TRBV18 and TRBJ2-1; no firm D call. V was trimmed by 1 base and J by 0 bases, leaving 10 bases between them. The CDR3 covers 16 residues. Germline CDR1 KGHSH, CDR2 LQKENI.